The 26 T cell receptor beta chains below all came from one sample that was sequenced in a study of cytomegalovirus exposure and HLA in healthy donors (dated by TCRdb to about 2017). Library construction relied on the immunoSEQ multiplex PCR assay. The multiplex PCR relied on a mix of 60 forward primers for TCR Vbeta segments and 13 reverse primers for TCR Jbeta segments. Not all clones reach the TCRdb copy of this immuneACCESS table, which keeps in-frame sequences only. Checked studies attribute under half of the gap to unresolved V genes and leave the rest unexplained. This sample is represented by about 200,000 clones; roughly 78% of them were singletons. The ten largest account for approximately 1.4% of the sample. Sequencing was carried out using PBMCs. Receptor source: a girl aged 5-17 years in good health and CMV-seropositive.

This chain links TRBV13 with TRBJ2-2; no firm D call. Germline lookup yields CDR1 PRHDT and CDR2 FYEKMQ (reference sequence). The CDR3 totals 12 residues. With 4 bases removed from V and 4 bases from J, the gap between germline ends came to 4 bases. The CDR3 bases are TGTGCCAGCAGCTGGAGCACCGGGGAGCTGTTTTTT. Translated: CASSWSTGELFF. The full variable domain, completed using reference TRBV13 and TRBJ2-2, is AAGVIQSPRHLIKEKRETATLKCYPIPRHDTVYWYQQGPGQDPQFLISFYEKMQSDKGSIPDRFSAQQFSDYHSELNMSSLELGDSALYFCASSWSTGELFFGEGSRLTVL.

The CDR3: CASTRAQGGPGELFF. The CDR3 DNA is TGTGCCAGCACGAGGGCCCAGGGGGGCCCCGGGGAGCTGTTTTTT. The chain recombines TRBV6-5 with TRBJ2-2; D is perhaps TRBD1 (7 bases). CDR3 length: 15 amino acids. Trimming stripped 7 bases from V and 6 bases from J, with 18 bases between. Germline values: CDR1 MNHEY, CDR2 SVGAGI.

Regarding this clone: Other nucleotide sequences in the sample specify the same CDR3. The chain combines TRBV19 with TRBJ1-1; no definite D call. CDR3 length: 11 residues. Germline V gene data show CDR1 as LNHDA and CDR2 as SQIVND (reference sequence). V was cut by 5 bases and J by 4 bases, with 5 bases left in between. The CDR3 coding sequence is TGTGCCAGTAGTCGGGGCACTGAAGCTTTCTTT. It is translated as CASSRGTEAFF. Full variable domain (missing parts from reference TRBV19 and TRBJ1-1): DGGITQSPKYLFRKEGQNVTLSCEQNLNHDAMYWYRQDPGQGLRLIYYSQIVNDFQKGDIAEGYSVSREKKESFPLTVTSAQKNPTAFYLCASSRGTEAFFGQGTRLTVV.

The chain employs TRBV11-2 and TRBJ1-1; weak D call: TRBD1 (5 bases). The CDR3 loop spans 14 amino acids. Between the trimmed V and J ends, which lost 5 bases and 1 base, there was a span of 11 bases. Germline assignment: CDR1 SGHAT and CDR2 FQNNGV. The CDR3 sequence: CASSLRGGNTEAFF. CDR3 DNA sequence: TGTGCCAGCAGCCTAAGGGGAGGGAACACTGAAGCTTTCTTT.

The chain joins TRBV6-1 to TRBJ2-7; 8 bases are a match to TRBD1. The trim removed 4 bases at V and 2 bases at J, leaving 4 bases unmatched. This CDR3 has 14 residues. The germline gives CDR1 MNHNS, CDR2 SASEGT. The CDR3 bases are TGTGCCAGCAGTGCGGACAGGGCGGCCTACGAGCAGTACTTC. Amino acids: CASSADRAAYEQYF.

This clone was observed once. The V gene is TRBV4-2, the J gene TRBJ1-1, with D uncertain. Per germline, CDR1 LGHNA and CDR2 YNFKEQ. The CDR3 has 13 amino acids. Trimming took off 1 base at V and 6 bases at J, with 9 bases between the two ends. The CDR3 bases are TGTGCCAGCAGCCAAGTTGAGGGCTCTGAAGCTTTCTTT. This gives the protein CASSQVEGSEAFF.

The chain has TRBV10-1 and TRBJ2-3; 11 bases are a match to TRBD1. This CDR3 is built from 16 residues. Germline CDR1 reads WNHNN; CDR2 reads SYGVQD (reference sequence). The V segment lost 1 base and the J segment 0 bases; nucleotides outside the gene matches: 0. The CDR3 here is CASSEWDRGSTDTQYF. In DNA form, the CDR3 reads TGCGCCAGCAGTGAGTGGGACAGGGGGAGCACAGATACGCAGTATTTT.

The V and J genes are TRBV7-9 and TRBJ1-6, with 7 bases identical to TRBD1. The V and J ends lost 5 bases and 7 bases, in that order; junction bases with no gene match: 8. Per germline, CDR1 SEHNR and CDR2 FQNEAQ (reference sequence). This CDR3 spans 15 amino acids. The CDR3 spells CASSTLGTVNSPLHF. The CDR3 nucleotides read TGTGCCAGCAGCACCCTAGGGACAGTCAATTCACCCCTCCACTTT.

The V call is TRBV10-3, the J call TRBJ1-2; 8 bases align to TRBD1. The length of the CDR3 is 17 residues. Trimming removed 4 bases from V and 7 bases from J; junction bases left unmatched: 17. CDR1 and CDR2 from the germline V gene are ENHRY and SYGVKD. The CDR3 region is CAISGGQGVEVRRGYTF. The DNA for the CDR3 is TGTGCCATCAGTGGCGGACAGGGCGTCGAGGTTCGTCGTGGCTACACCTTC.

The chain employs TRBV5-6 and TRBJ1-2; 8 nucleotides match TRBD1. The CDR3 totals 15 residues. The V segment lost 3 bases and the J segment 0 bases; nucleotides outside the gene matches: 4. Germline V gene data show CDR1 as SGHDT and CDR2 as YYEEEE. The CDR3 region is CASSSQGAPNYGYTF. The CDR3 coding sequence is TGTGCCAGCAGCTCCCAGGGGGCGCCTAACTATGGCTACACCTTC.

CDR3 sequence: CASSGLIRDRVNTEAFF. The CDR3 DNA reads TGTGCCAGCAGTGGACTTATCCGGGACAGGGTGAACACTGAAGCTTTCTTT. The J gene is TRBJ1-1, the V gene TRBV6-1; 9 bases map to TRBD1. J was trimmed by 0 bases and V by 4 bases; bases with no gene match: 9. Germline assignment: CDR1 MNHNS and CDR2 SASEGT. The CDR3 length is 17 residues.

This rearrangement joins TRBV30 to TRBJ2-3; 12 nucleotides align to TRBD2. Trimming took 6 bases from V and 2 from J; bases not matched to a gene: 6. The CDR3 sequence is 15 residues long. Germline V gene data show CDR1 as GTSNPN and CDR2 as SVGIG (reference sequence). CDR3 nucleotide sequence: TGTGCCTGTCAGACTAGCGGGGGATCCACAGATACGCAGTATTTT. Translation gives CACQTSGGSTDTQYF.

In nucleotides, the CDR3 is TGTGCCAGCTCACCAGCCCAGGGGGCCTCTGGAAACACCATATATTTT. Protein: CASSPAQGASGNTIYF. This chain connects TRBV18 to TRBJ1-3; the match to TRBD1 covers 8 bases. Trimming took 2 bases from V and 0 from J; bases not matched to a gene: 3. The V gene's germline CDR1 is KGHSH and CDR2 LQKENI. The CDR3 loop spans 16 amino acids. The entire variable domain, with the rest obtained from reference TRBV18 and TRBJ1-3, is as follows: NAGVMQNPRHLVRRRGQEARLRCSPMKGHSHVYWYRQLPEEGLKFMVYLQKENIIDESGMPKERFSAEFPKEGPSILRIQQVVRGDSAAYFCASSPAQGASGNTIYFGEGSWLTVV.

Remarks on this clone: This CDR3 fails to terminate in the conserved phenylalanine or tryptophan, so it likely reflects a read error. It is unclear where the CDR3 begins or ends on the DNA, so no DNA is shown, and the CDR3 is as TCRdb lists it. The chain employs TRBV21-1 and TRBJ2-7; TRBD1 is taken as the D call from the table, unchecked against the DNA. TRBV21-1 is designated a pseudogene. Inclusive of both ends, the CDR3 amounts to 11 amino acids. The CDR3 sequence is CASSPASRTGS.

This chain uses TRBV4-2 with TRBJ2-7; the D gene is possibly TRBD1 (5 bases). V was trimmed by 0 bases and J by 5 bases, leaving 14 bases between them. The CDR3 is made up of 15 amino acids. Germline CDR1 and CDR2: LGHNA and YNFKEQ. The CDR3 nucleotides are TGTGCCAGCAGCCAAGATCTTCGGACACCTCACGAGCAGTACTTC. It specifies CASSQDLRTPHEQYF.

CDR3 DNA: TGTGCCAGCAGTGGCCTGGGACAGACCACCTACGAGCAGTACTTC. Protein: CASSGLGQTTYEQYF. The genes are TRBV6-5 and TRBJ2-7, with 7 bases that match TRBD1. The trim removed 5 bases at V and 2 bases at J, leaving 9 bases unmatched. The CDR3 contains 15 residues. Germline CDR1 is MNHEY and CDR2 is SVGAGI.

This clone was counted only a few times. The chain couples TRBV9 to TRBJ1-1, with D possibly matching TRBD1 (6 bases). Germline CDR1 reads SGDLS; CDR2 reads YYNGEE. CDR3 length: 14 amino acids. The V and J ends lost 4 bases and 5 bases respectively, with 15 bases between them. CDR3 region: CASSLSGGGTEAFF. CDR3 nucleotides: TGTGCCAGCAGCCTATCGGGGGGCGGGACTGAAGCTTTCTTT. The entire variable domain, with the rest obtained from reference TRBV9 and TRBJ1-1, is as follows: DSGVTQTPKHLITATGQRVTLRCSPRSGDLSVYWYQQSLDQGLQFLIQYYNGEERAKGNILERFSAQQFPDLHSELNLSSLELGDSALYFCASSLSGGGTEAFFGQGTRLTVV.

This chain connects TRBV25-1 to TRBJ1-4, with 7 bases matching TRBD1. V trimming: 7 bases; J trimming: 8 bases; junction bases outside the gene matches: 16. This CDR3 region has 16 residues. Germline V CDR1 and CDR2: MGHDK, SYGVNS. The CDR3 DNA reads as TGTGCCAGCACTGACAGGGCCCTTATCGCTAGGGAAAAACTGTTTTTT. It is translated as CASTDRALIAREKLFF.

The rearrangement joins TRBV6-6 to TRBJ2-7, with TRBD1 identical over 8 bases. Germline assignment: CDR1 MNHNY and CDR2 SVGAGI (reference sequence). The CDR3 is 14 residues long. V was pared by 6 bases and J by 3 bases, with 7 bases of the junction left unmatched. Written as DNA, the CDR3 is TGTGCCAGCAGCCTAGGACAGGGAGGCTACGAGCAGTACTTC. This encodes CASSLGQGGYEQYF.

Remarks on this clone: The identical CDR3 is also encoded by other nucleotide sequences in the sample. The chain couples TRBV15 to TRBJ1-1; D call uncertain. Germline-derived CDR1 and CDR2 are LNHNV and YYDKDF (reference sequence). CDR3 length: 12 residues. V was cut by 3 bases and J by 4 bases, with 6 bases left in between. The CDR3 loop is CATSRALTEAFF. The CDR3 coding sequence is TGTGCCACCAGCAGGGCCCTCACTGAAGCTTTCTTT.

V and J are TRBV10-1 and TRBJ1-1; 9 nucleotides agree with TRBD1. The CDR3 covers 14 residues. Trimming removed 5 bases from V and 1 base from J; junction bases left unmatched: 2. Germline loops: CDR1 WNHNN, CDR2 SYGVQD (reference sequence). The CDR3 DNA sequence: TGCGCCAGCAGTACGGGACAGGGGAACACTGAAGCTTTCTTT. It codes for CASSTGQGNTEAFF.

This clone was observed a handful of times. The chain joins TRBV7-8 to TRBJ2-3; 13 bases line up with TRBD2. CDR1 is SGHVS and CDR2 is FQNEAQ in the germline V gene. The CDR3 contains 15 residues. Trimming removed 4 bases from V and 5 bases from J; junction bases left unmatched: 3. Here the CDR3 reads CASSSRTSGGDTQYF. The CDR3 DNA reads TGTGCCAGCAGCTCCCGGACTAGCGGGGGAGATACGCAGTATTTT.

CDR3 bases: TGTGCCAGCAGCCTCGAGGAGACCCAGTACTTC. Translation gives CASSLEETQYF. The V gene is TRBV6-6, the J gene TRBJ2-5; D is unclear. Germline V gene data show CDR1 as MNHNY and CDR2 as SVGAGI (reference sequence). This CDR3 contains 11 residues. The ends were cut back, 6 bases at V and 5 bases at J, with 7 bases in the middle.

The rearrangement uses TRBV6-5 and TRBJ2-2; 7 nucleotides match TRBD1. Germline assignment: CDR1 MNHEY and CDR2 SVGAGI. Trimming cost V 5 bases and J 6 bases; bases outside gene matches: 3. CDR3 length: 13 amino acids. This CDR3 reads CASSPTGPGELFF. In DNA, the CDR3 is TGTGCCAGCAGTCCGACAGGGCCCGGGGAGCTGTTTTTT.

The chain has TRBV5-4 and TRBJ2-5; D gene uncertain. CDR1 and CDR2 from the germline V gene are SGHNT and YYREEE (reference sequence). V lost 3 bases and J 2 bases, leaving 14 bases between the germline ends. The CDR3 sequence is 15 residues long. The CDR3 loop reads CASSSDPQVQETQYF. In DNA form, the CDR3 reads TGTGCCAGCAGCTCGGATCCTCAGGTGCAAGAGACCCAGTACTTC.

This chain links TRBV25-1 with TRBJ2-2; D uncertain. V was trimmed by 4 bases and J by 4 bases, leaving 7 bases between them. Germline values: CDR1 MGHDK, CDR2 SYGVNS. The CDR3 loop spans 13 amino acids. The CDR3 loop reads CASSGLSTGELFF. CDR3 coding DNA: TGTGCCAGCAGTGGCCTTAGCACCGGGGAGCTGTTTTTT.